This T cell receptor (beta chain) was sequenced in a study of shared clonotypes between healthy human individuals (dated by TCRdb to 2018 to 2020). Regarding the complete study: A couple of women and three men aged 18 to 49 years were included in the cohort. The study deeply sequenced blood TCR repertoires of about 5 healthy adults to estimate repertoire size and the extent of clonotype sharing between individuals. Per donor, leukapheresis produced somewhere between about 0.9 and 9 billion PBMCs. To increase sequencing depth and limit assay-specific biases, TCR repertoire library preparation and sequencing were carried out by different laboratories using diverse techniques. Broad study findings and their caveats: The small number of donors limited the genetic and exposure-history diversity represented. Sampling was limited to blood, and TCR repertoires in tissue likely differ from TCR repertoires in blood. Pairwise subsampling indicated that sequencing depth was expected to affect the degree of clonotype sharing among donors.

The CDR3 runs 13 residues from the cysteine to the phenylalanine. Only CDR3 DNA remains: 39 bases, in frame from the first base. Via the germline V gene, CDR1 is MNHNS and CDR2 SASEGT. The donors were healthy, HIV-negative adults who had no recently reported acute infections or vaccinations. Every donor was a Caucasian adult residing in Nashville, Tennessee, USA. In the unsorted samples, approximately 85 million PBMCs were counted, and genomic DNA was extracted using the QIAamp DNA Blood Mini kit. Blood was collected by leukapheresis, and PBMCs were isolated by Ficoll-Histopaque density gradient centrifugation and then cryopreserved in liquid nitrogen vapor phase. TCR CDR3 regions were amplified from genomic DNA by multiplex PCR using the deep immunoSEQ assay. For each cell subset, the extracted genomic DNA was distributed evenly across all wells of several immunoSEQ 96-well plates, and each plate served as one replicate. For unsorted PBMC, 250 to 300 ng genomic DNA, equal to 30,000 or so T cell genomes, was loaded into each replicate PCR. Ten immunoSEQ deep assay plates were used to sequence unsorted PBMC genomic DNA. Purified libraries were quantified with a Qubit 3.0 fluorometer, sized on a Bioanalyzer 2100, and re-quantified with the KAPA Library Quantification kit. Every immunoSEQ 96-well plate was sequenced on a separate single-read 150-cycle Illumina NextSeq 550 flow cell. In the paper's pipeline: Because only junctional sequences without quality scores were contained in the immunoSEQ output, filtering matching that applied to full-length reads could not be performed. To assign V/J genes and CDR3, sequences were annotated using PyIR, a Python wrapper for IgBLAST v1.9, with IMGT germline references. Reads were filtered out if the reads had weak V/J assignments (E-value above 1e-6), no CDR3, stop codons, out-of-frame junctions, or ambiguous translated residues. V3J clonotypes were defined as sequences sharing an identical inferred V gene, J gene, and CDR3 amino acid sequence. Percentage overlap between repertoires was calculated by dividing the number of shared unique clonotypes by the size of the smaller repertoire. Richness of each repertoire was evaluated using RTK rarefaction, the Chao1 estimator, and Recon v2.1 estimates of unobserved clonotypes. The table was pulled from immuneACCESS by TCRdb, which kept in-frame rearrangements only. Such tables lose some clones; where checked, under half of the loss comes from unresolved V genes, and the rest has no known cause. D and trimming were read from the DNA, whereas the V and J calls and clone size are those reported in that table. This sample comprises about 490,000 clones, less than 80% of them detected only once. The leading ten clones occupy around 12% of the sample.

This clone occurred a few times. Its binding antigen is unknown. Per-base qualities were not stored, and no clone one base away is much larger. The V and J genes are TRBV6-1 and TRBJ2-5; TRBD1 could be the D gene, as 6 bases match. Judging by the DNA end, TRBJ2-7 fits better; the J call may be wrong. The material sequenced was PBMCs. This receptor was obtained from a woman aged 40-49 years in good health. Some clones in this sample may be carry-over from other donors' samples. CDR3 protein: CASTKGESYEQYF. In nucleotides, the sequence is TGTGCCAGCACCAAGGGGGAATCCTACGAGCAGTACTTC.